This T cell receptor (beta chain) was retrieved from a study of technical replicates of blood from several donors. TCRdb's table, derived via immunoSEQ multiplex PCR, lists solely in-frame clones and lacks some. The table has around 95,000 clones, 94% seen once. V lost 6 bases to trimming and J lost 2 bases, with 11 bases between them. Germline assignment: CDR1 SGHRS and CDR2 YFSETQ. The CDR3 sequence is 13 residues long. This TCR came from a human donor in good health. The V and J genes are TRBV5-1 and TRBJ1-1; tentative D call: TRBD1 (5 bases). Specimen: T cells isolated from PBMCs. The CDR3 region is CASTKGENTEAFF. CDR3 in DNA: TGCGCCAGCACCAAAGGGGAAAACACTGAAGCTTTCTTT.